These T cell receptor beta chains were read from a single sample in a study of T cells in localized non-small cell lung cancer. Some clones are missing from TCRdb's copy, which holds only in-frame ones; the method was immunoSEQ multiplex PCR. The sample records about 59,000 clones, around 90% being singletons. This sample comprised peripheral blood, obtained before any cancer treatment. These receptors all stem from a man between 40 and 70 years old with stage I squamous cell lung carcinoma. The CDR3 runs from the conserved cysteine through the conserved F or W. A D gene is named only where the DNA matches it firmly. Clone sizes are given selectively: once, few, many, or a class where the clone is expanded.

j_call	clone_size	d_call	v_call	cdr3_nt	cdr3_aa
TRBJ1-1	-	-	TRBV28	TGTGCCAGCAGTTTGTTGAACAGGCTGAACACTGAAGCTTTCTTT	CASSLLNRLNTEAFF
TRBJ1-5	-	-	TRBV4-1	TGCGCCAGCAGCCAAGAAGGCCCCCCCTTTGGGGGTCGTCAGCCCCAGCATTTT	CASSQEGPPFGGRQPQHF
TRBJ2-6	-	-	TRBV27	TGTGCCAGCAGTTTCCGGACTGCCGTCCCCTCTGGGGCCAACGTCCTGACTTTC	CASSFRTAVPSGANVLTF
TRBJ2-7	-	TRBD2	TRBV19	TGTGCCAGTAGTCTAGCGGGAGGGCGGGAGCAGTACTTC	CASSLAGGREQYF
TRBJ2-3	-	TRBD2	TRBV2	TGTGCCAGCGATCTAGCGGGAGGGACAGATACGCAGTATTTT	CASDLAGGTDTQYF
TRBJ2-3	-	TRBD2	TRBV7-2	TGTGCCAGCAGCCCACTAGCGTACACAGATACGCAGTATTTT	CASSPLAYTDTQYF
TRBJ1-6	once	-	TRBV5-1	TGCGCCAGCAGCTTGGGGGACGGCAATTCACCCCTCCACTTT	CASSLGDGNSPLHF
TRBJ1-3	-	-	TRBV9	TGTGCCAGCAGCGTTGGGGTGGGACCTGGAAACACCATATATTTT	CASSVGVGPGNTIYF
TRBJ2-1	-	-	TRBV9	TGTGCCAGCAGCGTAGGGCCCAGCGGTCTATACAATGAGCAGTTCTTC	CASSVGPSGLYNEQFF
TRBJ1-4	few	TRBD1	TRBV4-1	TGCGCCAGCAGCCCCCAGGAAGTGGGACAGCTCTCGGAAAAACTGTTTTTT	CASSPQEVGQLSEKLFF
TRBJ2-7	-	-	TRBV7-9	TGTGCCAGCAGCTCCAGGGGCAGCTACGAGCAGTACTTC	CASSSRGSYEQYF
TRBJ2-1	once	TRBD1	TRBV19	TGTGCCAGTAGTATTCGCGTCGACAGGGGAGGCAATGAGCAGTTCTTC	CASSIRVDRGGNEQFF
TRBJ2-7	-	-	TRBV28	TGTGCCAGCAGTACATCCCCCCCCCAGCAGTACTTC	CASSTSPPQQYF
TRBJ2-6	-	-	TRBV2	TGTGCCAGCAAAGGGGCTGGGGCCAACGTCCTGACTTTC	CASKGAGANVLTF
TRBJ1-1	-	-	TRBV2	TGTGCCAGCAATCCGGGCCTGATGAACACTGAAGCTTTCTTT	CASNPGLMNTEAFF
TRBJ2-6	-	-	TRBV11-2	TGTGCCAGCAGCTTATGGCGGGGCCTAGGTTCTGGGGCCAACGTCCTGACTTTC	CASSLWRGLGSGANVLTF
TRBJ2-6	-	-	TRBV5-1	TGCGCCAGCAGCTTGGGACAGGTCGGGGCCAACGTCCTGACTTTC	CASSLGQVGANVLTF
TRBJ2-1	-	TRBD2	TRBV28	TGTGCCAGCAGGCCGGGACTAGCGGGCGCCGGGTTCTTC	CASRPGLAGAGFF
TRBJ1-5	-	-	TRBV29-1	TGCAGCGTTGCCTATAGCAATCAGCCCCAGCATTTT	CSVAYSNQPQHF
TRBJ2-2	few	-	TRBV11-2	TGTGCCAGCAGCTTAGACTTCGGGAGCGAGGAGCTGTTTTTT	CASSLDFGSEELFF
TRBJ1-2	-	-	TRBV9	TGTGCCAGCAGCCCGGCCTTGGGGGAAGGGATCTATGGCTACACCTTC	CASSPALGEGIYGYTF
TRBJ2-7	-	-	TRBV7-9	TGTGCCAGCAGCTTAGGGGTTGATTACGAGCAGTACTTC	CASSLGVDYEQYF
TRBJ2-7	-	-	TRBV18	TGTGCCAGCTCACCGGCGGGACAGACCTACGAGCAGTACTTC	CASSPAGQTYEQYF
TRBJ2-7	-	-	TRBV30	TGTGCCTGGAGGGATACAGGGCGTTCCTACGAGCAGTACTTC	CAWRDTGRSYEQYF